A selection of T cell receptor beta chains follows, all from one sample in a study of early T cells in non-severe SARS-CoV-2 infection. Each CDR3 protein gets one entry after TCRdb re-called the 5' RACE reads with MiXCR. The data contain some 32,000 distinct CDR3 sequences, over 6.5% of them singletons. The specimen sequenced was whole blood. The receptors were gathered from an adult who was a healthcare worker with PCR-confirmed SARS-CoV-2 infection or an uninfected control (not recorded which). The CDR3 runs from the conserved cysteine through the conserved F or W. Each record gives: V gene, J gene, clone size, D gene, CDR3 protein, CDR3 DNA. D genes are given only for firm matches. Clone size is stated in some rows and not others, as once, few, many or a class when expanded.

>TRBV7-9|TRBJ2-1|.|TRBD2
CASSLPFRLAGVLNEQFF
TGTGCCAGCAGCCTACCATTCAGACTAGCGGGAGTTCTCAATGAGCAGTTCTTC
>TRBV11-2|TRBJ2-7|many|.
CASSFSPGRAYEQYF
TGTGCCAGCAGCTTCAGCCCGGGACGGGCCTACGAGCAGTACTTC
>TRBV19|TRBJ2-6|many|TRBD1
CASTFSGGLGTGGFSGANVLTF
TGTGCCAGTACCTTCTCCGGAGGCCTCGGGACAGGGGGGTTCTCTGGGGCCAACGTCCTGACTTTC
>TRBV9|TRBJ1-1|many|.
CASSVAQSDTEAFF
TGTGCCAGCAGCGTAGCCCAAAGCGACACTGAAGCTTTCTTT
>TRBV6-2/TRBV6-3|TRBJ2-1|many|.
CASSGLGYNEQFF
TGTGCCAGCAGTGGCCTGGGCTACAATGAGCAGTTCTTC
>TRBV12-3/TRBV12-4|TRBJ1-1|large|.
CASSFARSNTEAFF
TGTGCCAGCAGTTTTGCTCGCAGCAACACTGAAGCTTTCTTT
>TRBV3-1|TRBJ2-7|few|.
CASSQDWVEQYF
TGTGCCAGCAGCCAAGATTGGGTCGAGCAGTACTTC
>TRBV10-3|TRBJ2-5|.|TRBD1
CAISDLRQGVQETQYF
TGTGCCATCAGTGACCTTAGACAGGGAGTCCAAGAGACCCAGTACTTC
>TRBV18|TRBJ1-2|many|.
CASSPNLSPADYGYTF
TGTGCCAGCTCACCAAACCTATCCCCAGCGGATTATGGCTACACCTTC
>TRBV30|TRBJ2-2|few|TRBD2
CACTSGRSTGELFF
TGTGCCTGCACTAGCGGGAGATCCACCGGGGAGCTGTTTTTT
>TRBV18|TRBJ2-5|many|TRBD1
CASSKDRGQETQYF
TGTGCCAGCTCAAAGGACAGGGGGCAAGAGACCCAGTACTTC
>TRBV30|TRBJ1-1|few|.
CAWSVRVGRMHAFF
TGTGCCTGGAGTGTACGGGTCGGGAGGATGCATGCTTTCTTT
>TRBV10-2|TRBJ2-2|many|TRBD2
CASTSSAGGHTGELFF
TGCGCCAGCACTTCATCGGCGGGAGGGCACACCGGGGAGCTGTTTTTT
>TRBV5-1|TRBJ2-7|few|.
CASGEGVSYEQYF
TGCGCCAGCGGTGAGGGGGTCTCCTACGAGCAGTACTTC
>TRBV2|TRBJ2-1|few|.
CASRDTGGPYNEQFF
TGTGCCAGCAGAGACACGGGGGGCCCATACAATGAGCAGTTCTTC
>TRBV5-6|TRBJ1-1|many|.
CASSPLAGVNTEAFF
TGTGCCAGCAGCCCCCTGGCAGGGGTGAACACTGAAGCTTTCTTT
>TRBV7-9|TRBJ2-2|many|TRBD2
CASRRLAAYTGELFF
TGTGCCAGCAGACGACTAGCGGCCTACACCGGGGAGCTGTTTTTT
>TRBV11-2|TRBJ2-7|many|TRBD2
CASSPLAETPYEQYF
TGTGCCAGCAGCCCACTAGCGGAGACCCCCTACGAGCAGTACTTC
>TRBV20-1|TRBJ2-7|few|TRBD2
CSASPLEREHLEQYF
TGCAGTGCTTCCCCCCTAGAGCGGGAGCATCTCGAGCAGTACTTC
>TRBV3-1|TRBJ2-3|many|TRBD2
CASSRAGADTQYF
TGTGCCAGCAGCCGGGCGGGAGCAGATACGCAGTATTTT
>TRBV12-3/TRBV12-4|TRBJ2-1|many|.
CASSTTPRLEQFF
TGTGCCAGCAGTACAACCCCCAGGTTAGAGCAGTTCTTC
>TRBV5-4|TRBJ1-4|many|TRBD1
CASSKQGAEEKLFF
TGTGCCAGCAGCAAACAGGGGGCGGAGGAAAAACTGTTTTTT
>TRBV2|TRBJ2-5|many|.
CASSDTAGVGETQYF
TGTGCCAGCAGTGACACAGCGGGCGTGGGGGAGACCCAGTACTTC
>TRBV18|TRBJ2-1|few|.
CASSPPPRGAEQFF
TGTGCCAGCTCACCACCCCCACGTGGGGCTGAGCAGTTCTTC
>TRBV7-9|TRBJ2-7|many|TRBD2
CASSLAGGDREQYF
TGTGCCAGCAGCTTAGCGGGAGGGGACCGCGAGCAGTACTTC
>TRBV9|TRBJ2-2|many|.
CASSARNTGELFF
TGTGCCAGCAGCGCCCGGAACACCGGGGAGCTGTTTTTT
>TRBV5-1|TRBJ2-3|many|.
CASSTRTESTDTQYF
TGCGCCAGCAGCACTCGGACTGAAAGCACAGATACGCAGTATTTT
>TRBV20-1|TRBJ2-3|many|.
CSASGSVADTQYF
TGCAGTGCTAGCGGGAGTGTGGCAGATACGCAGTATTTT
>TRBV20-1|TRBJ2-7|many|.
CSASRAGGQYF
TGCAGTGCTAGTAGGGCCGGGGGGCAGTACTTC
>TRBV7-3|TRBJ2-2|many|.
CASSPSGRTGELFF
TGTGCCAGCAGCCCAAGTGGGAGGACCGGGGAGCTGTTTTTT
>TRBV2|TRBJ2-1|many|.
CASTKTSSYNEQFF
TGTGCCAGCACCAAGACAAGCTCCTACAATGAGCAGTTCTTC
>TRBV4-3|TRBJ2-1|.|TRBD2
CASSQGLAGGQNEQFF
TGCGCCAGCAGCCAGGGCTTAGCGGGGGGGCAGAATGAGCAGTTCTTC
>TRBV7-3|TRBJ2-1|many|.
CASSLGGAGNEQFF
TGTGCCAGCAGCTTAGGGGGCGCGGGTAATGAGCAGTTCTTC
>TRBV19|TRBJ1-5|many|.
CASSEGQYGNQPQHF
TGTGCCAGTAGTGAAGGGCAGTACGGCAATCAGCCCCAGCATTTT
>TRBV5-1|TRBJ2-1|many|TRBD2
CASEAGTTNNEQFF
TGCGCCAGCGAAGCCGGGACTACTAACAATGAGCAGTTCTTC
>TRBV7-6|TRBJ2-3|many|.
CASSLYDSPTDTQYF
TGTGCCAGCAGCTTATACGATAGTCCGACAGATACGCAGTATTTT
>TRBV7-9|TRBJ1-1|.|.
CASSSPGQYTEAFF
TGTGCCAGCAGCTCCCCAGGACAGTACACTGAAGCTTTCTTT
>TRBV5-1|TRBJ1-5|many|TRBD1
CASSPDAGQGSQPQHF
TGCGCCAGCAGCCCGGACGCGGGACAGGGGAGTCAGCCCCAGCATTTT
>TRBV4-3|TRBJ2-1|many|.
CASSQDLGQSHEQFF
TGCGCCAGCAGCCAAGATCTAGGACAGTCCCATGAGCAGTTCTTC
>TRBV19|TRBJ2-7|few|.
CASSISRLRGYEQYF
TGTGCCAGTAGTATTTCCCGACTACGGGGGTACGAGCAGTACTTC
>TRBV9|TRBJ2-3|.|TRBD2
CASSGRLALTDTQYF
TGTGCCAGCAGCGGGAGACTAGCGTTAACAGATACGCAGTATTTT
>TRBV27|TRBJ1-2|many|.
CASSLIGGRTNYGYTF
TGTGCCAGCAGTTTAATCGGGGGCAGGACCAACTATGGCTACACCTTC